These T cell receptor beta chains were read from a single sample in a study of T cell repertoires in cytomegalovirus infection. TCRdb used MiXCR to reprocess the reads, holding one entry per CDR3 protein. The sample shows around 450,000 distinct CDR3 sequences, about 33% of them seen only once. Input material: PBMCs. The receptors were gathered from a human donor in good health (CMV status not recorded). Some clones in this sample may be carry-over from other donors' samples. CDR3s include the opening cysteine and the closing phenylalanine or tryptophan. The D gene is left open where the match is weak. Part of the rows lack a size; the others show once, few, many or a class for expanded clones.

CDR3 protein | CDR3 DNA | D gene | clone size | V gene | CDR3 length | J gene
CASRATGTYEQYF | TGTGCCAGCAGGGCGACAGGGACTTACGAGCAGTACTTC | NA | few | TRBV6-1 | 13 | TRBJ2-7
CASSQAAGGSGELFF | TGCGCCAGCAGCCAGGCGGCGGGGGGGTCCGGGGAGCTGTTTTTT | TRBD2 | NA | TRBV4-3 | 15 | TRBJ2-2
CASSGPTEAFF | TGTGCCAGCAGCGGCCCTACTGAAGCTTTCTTT | NA | NA | TRBV6-6 | 11 | TRBJ1-1
CASSLDLRDTLNYGYTF | TGTGCCAGCAGCTTAGATCTAAGGGACACTCTTAACTATGGCTACACCTTC | NA | NA | TRBV11-2 | 17 | TRBJ1-2
CASSPPHRETQYF | TGTGCCAGCAGCCCCCCCCACCGGGAGACCCAGTACTTC | NA | NA | TRBV7-4 | 13 | TRBJ2-5
CASRTDRGNGYTF | TGTGCCAGTAGAACCGACAGGGGGAATGGCTACACCTTC | TRBD1 | NA | TRBV19 | 13 | TRBJ1-2
CASSQDRAGGSYEQYF | TGCGCCAGCAGCCAAGATCGGGCAGGGGGTTCCTACGAGCAGTACTTC | TRBD1 | few | TRBV4-1 | 16 | TRBJ2-7
CASRDTGQGHYGYTF | TGTGCCAGCAGAGATACTGGACAGGGCCACTATGGCTACACCTTC | TRBD1 | NA | TRBV12-3/TRBV12-4 | 15 | TRBJ1-2
CASRPKPGLVTGWGIDIQYF | TGTGCCAGCAGACCAAAACCGGGACTAGTCACGGGGTGGGGGATTGACATTCAGTACTTC | TRBD2 | few | TRBV6-6 | 20 | TRBJ2-4
CASSPASNTEAFF | TGTGCCAGCAGTCCGGCCTCCAACACTGAAGCTTTCTTT | NA | many | TRBV4-1 | 13 | TRBJ1-1
CASSRLTGGSEKLFF | TGTGCCAGCAGCAGACTCACAGGGGGATCTGAAAAACTGTTTTTT | TRBD1 | NA | TRBV12-3/TRBV12-4 | 15 | TRBJ1-4
CASTFGAGRADEQFF | TGTGCCAGCACCTTCGGGGCGGGGCGCGCAGATGAGCAGTTCTTC | NA | NA | TRBV6-1 | 15 | TRBJ2-1
CASTPRGRRTGELFF | TGTGCCAGCACCCCCAGGGGGCGCCGGACCGGGGAGCTGTTTTTT | TRBD1 | many | TRBV7-6 | 15 | TRBJ2-2
CATSDPGTANQPQHF | TGTGCCACCAGTGACCCGGGGACAGCAAATCAGCCCCAGCATTTT | TRBD1 | few | TRBV24-1 | 15 | TRBJ1-5
CASSLGTNNEQFF | TGTGCCAGCAGCTTGGGTACCAACAATGAGCAGTTCTTC | NA | NA | TRBV11-2 | 13 | TRBJ2-1
CASSLEGTEPYEQYF | TGTGCCAGCAGCTTAGAAGGGACGGAGCCCTACGAGCAGTACTTC | NA | many | TRBV7-6 | 15 | TRBJ2-7